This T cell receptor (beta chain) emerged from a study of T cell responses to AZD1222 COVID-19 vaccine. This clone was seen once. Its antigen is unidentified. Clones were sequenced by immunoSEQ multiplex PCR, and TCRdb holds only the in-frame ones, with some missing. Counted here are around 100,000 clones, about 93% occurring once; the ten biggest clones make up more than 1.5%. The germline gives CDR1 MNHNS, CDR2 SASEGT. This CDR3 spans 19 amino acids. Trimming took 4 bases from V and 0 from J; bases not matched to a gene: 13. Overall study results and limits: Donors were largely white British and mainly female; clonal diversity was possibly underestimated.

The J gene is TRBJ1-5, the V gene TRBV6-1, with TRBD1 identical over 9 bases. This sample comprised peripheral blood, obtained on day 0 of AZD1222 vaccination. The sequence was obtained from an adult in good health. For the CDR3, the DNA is TGTGCCAGCAGTGTTTGGGGGACAGGGCCCCTATATAGCAATCAGCCCCAGCATTTT. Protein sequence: CASSVWGTGPLYSNQPQHF.